Listed below are T cell receptor beta chains from one sample, sequenced in a study of metastatic and nonmetastatic thyroid tumors. TCRdb reprocessed the PCR reads using MiXCR. The sample lists about 37,000 clones; 13% were seen once. What was sequenced was blood. The receptors shown here come from a female donor with papillary thyroid cancer or a benign thyroid nodule (not recorded which). Some clones in this sample may be carry-over from other donors' samples. Each CDR3 is given with its conserved first and last residue. D genes are given only for firm matches. The size of a clone is reported for some rows only, either as once, few or many, or as a class for expanded clones.

>TRBV9|.|TRBJ1-2|many
CASSSETGGYTF
TGTGCCAGCAGCTCCGAGACTGGTGGCTACACCTTC
>TRBV7-3|TRBD1|TRBJ2-7|.
CASSPGQGSAYEQYF
TGTGCCAGCAGCCCCGGACAGGGGTCGGCCTACGAGCAGTACTTC
>TRBV19|TRBD1|TRBJ1-1|many
CASKWDRNTEAFF
TGTGCCAGTAAATGGGACAGGAACACTGAAGCTTTCTTT
>TRBV4-1|.|TRBJ1-6|many
CASSQVVLSPLHF
TGCGCCAGCAGCCAAGTGGTTCTCTCACCCCTCCACTTT
>TRBV9|.|TRBJ2-3|many
CASSVRDSADTQYF
TGTGCCAGCAGCGTCCGGGACTCTGCGGATACGCAGTATTTT
>TRBV30|.|TRBJ1-4|many
CAWSVPLPGKLFF
TGTGCCTGGAGTGTACCCCTCCCCGGAAAACTGTTTTTT
>TRBV7-8|.|TRBJ2-7|many
CASSLEPRQQYF
TGTGCCAGCAGCTTAGAGCCCCGCCAGCAGTACTTC
>TRBV6-4|.|TRBJ1-2|many
CASRATGWRGYTF
TGTGCCAGCAGGGCTACGGGGTGGCGGGGCTACACCTTC
>TRBV28|.|TRBJ2-3|many
CASSPGGAPIDTQYF
TGTGCCAGCAGTCCTGGGGGGGCCCCAATAGATACGCAGTATTTT
>TRBV6-1|.|TRBJ2-5|many
CASGVGLVGRETQYF
TGTGCCAGCGGTGTAGGCTTGGTGGGCCGGGAGACCCAGTACTTC
>TRBV11-1|.|TRBJ2-7|many
CASSRQGEQYF
TGTGCCAGCAGCCGGCAGGGGGAGCAGTACTTC
>TRBV28|.|TRBJ2-1|medium-sized
CASSSRTGRGGNEQFF
TGTGCCAGCAGTTCCCGAACAGGGCGAGGTGGCAATGAGCAGTTCTTC
>TRBV15|.|TRBJ1-2|many
CATSRDRTAYGYTF
TGTGCCACCAGCAGAGATAGGACAGCGTATGGCTACACCTTC
>TRBV27|TRBD1|TRBJ2-7|few
CASSITGGYGHYF
TGTGCCAGCAGCATCACAGGGGGCTACGGGCATTACTTC
>TRBV10-3|.|TRBJ2-3|many
CAIRTGGSTDTQYF
TGTGCCATCAGGACAGGTGGGAGCACAGATACGCAGTATTTT
>TRBV7-3|.|TRBJ2-3|many
CASSLTNTRGSGTDTQYF
TGTGCCAGCAGCTTAACAAATACTAGGGGGTCCGGGACAGATACGCAGTATTTT
>TRBV20-1|TRBD2|TRBJ2-3|many
CSASLAGGPDTQYF
TGCAGTGCTTCTCTAGCGGGGGGCCCAGATACGCAGTATTTT
>TRBV3-1|.|TRBJ2-7|few
CASSQVVGPRNKQYF
TGTGCCAGCAGCCAAGTGGTGGGGCCCCGTAACAAGCAGTACTTC
>TRBV24-1|TRBD1|TRBJ2-5|many
CATSDFGSGTGGETQYF
TGTGCCACCAGTGATTTCGGTTCCGGGACAGGGGGAGAGACCCAGTACTTC
>TRBV6-5|TRBD2|TRBJ2-1|few
CASSYAGDRLNEQFF
TGTGCCAGCAGTTACGCGGGAGATCGGCTCAATGAGCAGTTCTTC
>TRBV19|.|TRBJ1-5|.
CASSRPWVPQHF
TGTGCCAGTAGTCGCCCCTGGGTCCCCCAGCATTTT
>TRBV20-1|.|TRBJ2-1|medium-sized
CSANAPVSFYNEQFF
TGCAGTGCTAATGCCCCAGTTAGTTTTTACAATGAGCAGTTCTTC
>TRBV7-2|.|TRBJ2-7|many
CASSEIGGAGKEQYF
TGTGCCAGCAGCGAGATCGGAGGGGCCGGGAAAGAGCAGTACTTC
>TRBV12-3/TRBV12-4|.|TRBJ2-7|.
CASSGSYEQYF
TGTGCCAGCAGTGGTTCCTACGAGCAGTACTTC
>TRBV6-1|TRBD2|TRBJ2-5|few
CATAPGLAEGRETQYF
TGTGCCACGGCCCCGGGACTAGCGGAGGGGAGAGAGACCCAGTACTTC